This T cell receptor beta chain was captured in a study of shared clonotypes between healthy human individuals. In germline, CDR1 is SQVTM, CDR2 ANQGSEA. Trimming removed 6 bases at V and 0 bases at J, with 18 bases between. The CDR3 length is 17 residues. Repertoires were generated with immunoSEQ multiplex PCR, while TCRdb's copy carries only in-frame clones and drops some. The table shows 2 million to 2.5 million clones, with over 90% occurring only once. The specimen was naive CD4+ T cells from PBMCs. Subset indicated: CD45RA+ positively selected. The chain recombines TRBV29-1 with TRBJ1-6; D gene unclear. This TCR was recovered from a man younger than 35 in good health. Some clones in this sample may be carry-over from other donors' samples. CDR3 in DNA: TGCAGCGTCGTCGAGACCGCGCCGGGCTCCTATAATTCACCCCTCCACTTT. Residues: CSVVETAPGSYNSPLHF.